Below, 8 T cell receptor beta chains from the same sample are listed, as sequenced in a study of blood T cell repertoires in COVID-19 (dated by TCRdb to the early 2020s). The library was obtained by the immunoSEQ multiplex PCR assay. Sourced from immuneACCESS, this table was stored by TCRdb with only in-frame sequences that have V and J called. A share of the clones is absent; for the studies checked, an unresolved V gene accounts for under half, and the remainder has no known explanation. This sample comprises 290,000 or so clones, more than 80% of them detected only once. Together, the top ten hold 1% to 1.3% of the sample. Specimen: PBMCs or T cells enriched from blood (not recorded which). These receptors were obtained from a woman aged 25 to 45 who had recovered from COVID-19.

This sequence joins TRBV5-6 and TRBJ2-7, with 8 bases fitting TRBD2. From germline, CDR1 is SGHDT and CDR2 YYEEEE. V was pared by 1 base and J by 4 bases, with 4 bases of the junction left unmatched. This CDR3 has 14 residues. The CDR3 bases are TGTGCCAGCAGCTTGTGGACTAGCCCTTACGAGCAGTACTTC. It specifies CASSLWTSPYEQYF.

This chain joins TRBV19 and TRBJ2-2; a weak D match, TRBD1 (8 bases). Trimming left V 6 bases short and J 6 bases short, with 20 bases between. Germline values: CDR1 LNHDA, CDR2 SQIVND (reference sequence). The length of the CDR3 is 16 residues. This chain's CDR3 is CASRVGGTGGSGELFF. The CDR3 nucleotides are TGTGCCAGTAGAGTGGGGGGGACAGGAGGGTCCGGGGAGCTGTTTTTT. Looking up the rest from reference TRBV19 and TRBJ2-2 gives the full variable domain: DGGITQSPKYLFRKEGQNVTLSCEQNLNHDAMYWYRQDPGQGLRLIYYSQIVNDFQKGDIAEGYSVSREKKESFPLTVTSAQKNPTAFYLCASRVGGTGGSGELFFGEGSRLTVL.

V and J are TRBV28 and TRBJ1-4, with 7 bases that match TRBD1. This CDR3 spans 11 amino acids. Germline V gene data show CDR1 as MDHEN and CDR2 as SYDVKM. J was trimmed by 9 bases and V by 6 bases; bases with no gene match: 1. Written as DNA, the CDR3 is TGTGCCAGCAGGGGACAGCAAAAACTGTTTTTT. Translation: CASRGQQKLFF.

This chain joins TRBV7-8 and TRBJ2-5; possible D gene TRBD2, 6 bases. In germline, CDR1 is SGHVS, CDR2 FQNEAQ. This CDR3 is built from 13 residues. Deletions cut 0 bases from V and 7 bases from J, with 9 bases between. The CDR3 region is CASSLAPRGTQYF. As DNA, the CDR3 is TGTGCCAGCAGCTTAGCTCCGCGGGGGACCCAGTACTTC.

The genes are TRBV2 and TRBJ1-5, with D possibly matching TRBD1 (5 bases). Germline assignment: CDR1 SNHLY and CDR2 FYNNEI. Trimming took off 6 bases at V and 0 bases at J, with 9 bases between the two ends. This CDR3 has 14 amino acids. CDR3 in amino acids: CASSPGISNQPQHF. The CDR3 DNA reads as TGTGCCAGCAGCCCAGGGATTAGCAATCAGCCCCAGCATTTT.

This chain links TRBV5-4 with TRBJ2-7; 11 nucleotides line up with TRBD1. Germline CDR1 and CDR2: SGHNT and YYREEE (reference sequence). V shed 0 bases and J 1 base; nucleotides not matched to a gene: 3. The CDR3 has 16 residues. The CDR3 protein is CASSLGGQGVSYEQYF. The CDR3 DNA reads TGTGCCAGCAGCTTGGGGGGACAGGGGGTATCCTACGAGCAGTACTTC.

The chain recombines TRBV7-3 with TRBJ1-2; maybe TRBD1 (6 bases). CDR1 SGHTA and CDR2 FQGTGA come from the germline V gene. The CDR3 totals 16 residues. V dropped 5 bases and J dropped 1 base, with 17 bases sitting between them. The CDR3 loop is CASSPERTAGNYGYTF. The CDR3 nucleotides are TGTGCCAGCAGCCCCGAAAGGACAGCTGGTAACTATGGCTACACCTTC.

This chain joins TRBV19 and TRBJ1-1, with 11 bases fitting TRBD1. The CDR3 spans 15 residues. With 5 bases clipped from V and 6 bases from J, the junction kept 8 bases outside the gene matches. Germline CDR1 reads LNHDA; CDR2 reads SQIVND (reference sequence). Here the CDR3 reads CASSAAWTGGPEAFF. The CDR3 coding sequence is TGTGCCAGTAGTGCCGCCTGGACAGGGGGCCCTGAAGCTTTCTTT.